Each of the 18 T cell receptor beta chains below was sequenced from the same sample in a study of OX40 agonist ivuxolimab in advanced cancers. This table comes from immunoSEQ multiplex PCR, and its TCRdb copy is limited to in-frame clones, with some not included. The sample shows about 80,000 clones, about nine tenths of them seen only once. This sample comprised CD4+ or CD8+ T cells sorted from blood, obtained in a trial of the OX40 agonist ivuxolimab. These receptors originate from an adult with an advanced solid tumor such as melanoma, head and neck, liver or kidney cancer.

V gene TRBV19 combines with J gene TRBJ1-3; D call uncertain. Deletions cut 6 bases from V and 0 bases from J, with 9 bases between. The V gene's germline CDR1 is LNHDA and CDR2 SQIVND (reference sequence). This CDR3 comprises 14 residues. CDR3 region: CASSQQYSGNTIYF. In DNA form, the CDR3 reads TGTGCCAGTAGCCAACAGTACTCTGGAAACACCATATATTTT.

CDR3 residues: CASSLYQGGELFF. DNA for the CDR3: TGTGCCAGCAGCCTCTACCAGGGCGGGGAGCTGTTTTTT. The chain joins TRBV11-2 to TRBJ2-2; D is perhaps TRBD1 (5 bases). CDR3 length equals 13 residues. Germline V gives CDR1 SGHAT, CDR2 FQNNGV. V lost 5 bases to trimming and J lost 7 bases, with 11 bases between them.

DNA of the CDR3: TGTGCCAGCAGTGAAGCGGGGGGGCGCAGGGAGACCCAGTACTTC. It encodes CASSEAGGRRETQYF. The genes are TRBV6-1 and TRBJ2-5; a weak D match, TRBD2 (7 bases). The CDR3 is made up of 15 amino acids. Trimming removed 0 bases from V and 5 bases from J, with 13 bases in between. Germline V gene lookup returns CDR1 MNHNS and CDR2 SASEGT.

In this sample, this clone turned up a few times. This chain links TRBV6-5 with TRBJ1-6; D call uncertain. Trimming left V 2 bases short and J 10 bases short, with 6 bases between. CDR3 size: 12 residues. Germline V gene sequence: CDR1 MNHEY, CDR2 SVGAGI. The CDR3 sequence: CASSYRGSPLHF. CDR3 DNA sequence: TGTGCCAGCAGTTACCGAGGATCACCCCTCCACTTT.

This chain connects TRBV9 to TRBJ2-3, with D tentatively TRBD2 (6 bases). There are 15 residues in the CDR3. V gave up 0 bases and J gave up 2 bases, with 10 bases separating them. Germline V gene lookup returns CDR1 SGDLS and CDR2 YYNGEE. DNA for the CDR3: TGTGCCAGCAGCGTAGTGGGCGGGAACACAGATACGCAGTATTTT. Protein product: CASSVVGGNTDTQYF. Full variable domain (remainder filled in from reference TRBV9 and TRBJ2-3): DSGVTQTPKHLITATGQRVTLRCSPRSGDLSVYWYQQSLDQGLQFLIQYYNGEERAKGNILERFSAQQFPDLHSELNLSSLELGDSALYFCASSVVGGNTDTQYFGPGTRLTVL.

The V and J genes are TRBV19 and TRBJ2-3, with TRBD1 matching over 7 bases. Germline V lookup: CDR1 LNHDA, CDR2 SQIVND (reference sequence). This CDR3 has 16 amino acids. V gave up 4 bases and J gave up 0 bases; unmatched junction bases: 7. The CDR3 sequence is CASSRYRDRSTDTQYF. The CDR3 DNA follows: TGTGCCAGTAGTAGATATCGGGACAGAAGCACAGATACGCAGTATTTT. The whole variable domain, filled in from reference TRBV19 and TRBJ2-3, reads DGGITQSPKYLFRKEGQNVTLSCEQNLNHDAMYWYRQDPGQGLRLIYYSQIVNDFQKGDIAEGYSVSREKKESFPLTVTSAQKNPTAFYLCASSRYRDRSTDTQYFGPGTRLTVL.

The V and J genes are TRBV19 and TRBJ2-7, with 13 bases aligning to TRBD2. Germline CDR1 reads LNHDA; CDR2 reads SQIVND (reference sequence). The CDR3 contains 16 residues. The V and J ends lost 3 bases and 6 bases, in that order; junction bases with no gene match: 8. The CDR3 DNA is TGTGCCAGTAGTATTCGGACTAGCGGGAGTGGAATCGAGCAGTACTTC. Translation: CASSIRTSGSGIEQYF.

In nucleotides, the CDR3 is TGCGCCAGCAGCTTAGGCACGGGACAGGGGATGATTGGCTACACCTTC. It translates to CASSLGTGQGMIGYTF. This chain connects TRBV5-1 to TRBJ1-2, with 10 bases aligning to TRBD1. Germline V gene data show CDR1 as SGHRS and CDR2 as YFSETQ. Trimming at V came to 2 bases and at J to 7 bases, leaving 11 bases not matched to a gene. This CDR3 has 16 residues.

The V and J genes are TRBV2 and TRBJ2-6; D unclear. The V gene lost 6 bases and the J gene lost 3 bases, with 9 bases spanning the gap. This CDR3 region has 14 residues. The germline V gene encodes CDR1 SNHLY and CDR2 FYNNEI. This chain's CDR3 is CASRAGSGANVLTF. The CDR3 DNA follows: TGTGCCAGCAGGGCCGGTAGTGGGGCCAACGTCCTGACTTTC.

The CDR3 loop reads CASRSLAGGPNEQFF. CDR3 sequence (DNA): TGTGCCAGCAGATCCCTAGCGGGGGGTCCAAATGAGCAGTTCTTC. The chain carries TRBV2 and TRBJ2-1; TRBD2 agrees at 11 bases. V lost 6 bases, J lost 7 bases, and 8 bases stayed unmatched. The CDR3 contains 15 residues. The germline V gene encodes CDR1 SNHLY and CDR2 FYNNEI.

This chain uses TRBV7-2 with TRBJ1-2; D may be TRBD1 (6 bases). V gave up 1 base and J gave up 4 bases, with 16 bases separating them. Germline assignment: CDR1 SGHTA and CDR2 FQGNSA. The CDR3 consists of 16 residues. The CDR3 loop reads CASSLVGGQGGYGYTF. CDR3 DNA: TGTGCCAGCAGCTTAGTCGGGGGGCAGGGTGGCTATGGCTACACCTTC.

The V call is TRBV5-1, the J call TRBJ1-1; D is unclear. The CDR3 runs to 15 residues. In germline, CDR1 is SGHRS, CDR2 YFSETQ. Trimming pared 3 bases from V and 0 bases from J, leaving 12 bases between. CDR3 sequence reads: CASSSVVSMNTEAFF. Written as DNA, the CDR3 is TGCGCCAGCAGCTCCGTGGTTAGCATGAACACTGAAGCTTTCTTT.

The chain joins TRBV5-4 to TRBJ2-5, with 11 positions matching TRBD2. V shed 2 bases and J 2 bases; nucleotides not matched to a gene: 5. CDR1 is SGHNT and CDR2 is YYREEE in the germline V gene (reference sequence). CDR3 length: 16 residues. The CDR3 region is CASSLGPSGGQETQYF. In DNA, the CDR3 is TGTGCCAGCAGCTTAGGGCCTAGCGGGGGGCAAGAGACCCAGTACTTC.

The chain is built from TRBV9 and TRBJ1-1; D unresolved. Trimming pared 6 bases from V and 7 bases from J, leaving 19 bases between. Germline V gives CDR1 SGDLS, CDR2 YYNGEE. The CDR3 is made up of 14 amino acids. The CDR3 loop is CASNPLGRANEAFF. DNA for the CDR3: TGTGCCAGCAACCCCCTGGGTAGGGCCAATGAAGCTTTCTTT.

This clone was recorded once. The chain uses TRBV9 and TRBJ1-6, with D uncertain. CDR1 and CDR2 (germline): SGDLS, YYNGEE. The ends were cut back, 1 base at V and 9 bases at J, with 11 bases in the middle. CDR3 length: 14 amino acids. The CDR3 nucleotides are TGTGCCAGCAGCGTATCAACCCTGGGTTCACCCCTCCACTTT. Translation gives CASSVSTLGSPLHF.

The CDR3 here is CASSLFIGSPLHF. Here the CDR3 DNA reads TGTGCCAGCAGTTTATTCATCGGATCACCCCTCCACTTT. V gene TRBV28 combines with J gene TRBJ1-6; unclear D gene. Germline values: CDR1 MDHEN, CDR2 SYDVKM. This CDR3 is 13 amino acids long. V lost 1 base and J lost 10, with 8 bases in between.

This clone has a single count. The chain has TRBV7-2 and TRBJ1-2; 9 nucleotides align to TRBD1. After removal of 1 base from V and 6 bases from J, the junction contained 9 bases not matched to a gene. This CDR3 spans 16 amino acids. Germline V gene data show CDR1 as SGHTA and CDR2 as FQGNSA. CDR3 in amino acids: CASSLGLVNRGHGYTF. The CDR3 DNA reads as TGTGCCAGCAGCTTAGGATTGGTCAACAGGGGGCATGGCTACACCTTC.

This chain links TRBV6-6 with TRBJ2-3; D might be TRBD1 or TRBD2, each matching 6 bases. Germline lookup yields CDR1 MNHNY and CDR2 SVGAGI (reference sequence). Trimming cost V 4 bases and J 6 bases, with 17 bases left between them. The CDR3 sequence is 15 residues long. Written as DNA, the CDR3 is TGTGCCAGCAGTTCACGGGGGCCGGATAGTGATACGCAGTATTTT. As protein: CASSSRGPDSDTQYF.